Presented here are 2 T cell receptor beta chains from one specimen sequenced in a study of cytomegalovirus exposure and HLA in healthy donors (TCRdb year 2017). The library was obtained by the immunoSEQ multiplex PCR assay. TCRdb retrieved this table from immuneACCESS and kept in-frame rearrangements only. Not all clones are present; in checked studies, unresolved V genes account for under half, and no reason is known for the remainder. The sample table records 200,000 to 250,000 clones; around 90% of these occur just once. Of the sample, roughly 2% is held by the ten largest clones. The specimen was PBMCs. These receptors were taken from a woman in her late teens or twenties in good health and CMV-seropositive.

The CDR3 nucleotides read TGTGCCAGCAGTCCGGGTCGTCGGTACGAGCAGTACTTC. Residues: CASSPGRRYEQYF. The chain links TRBV27 to TRBJ2-7; the D is unclear. This CDR3 contains 13 residues. Germline V gene sequence: CDR1 MNHEY, CDR2 SMNVEV (reference sequence). V lost 5 bases and J 4 bases, leaving 12 bases between the germline ends.

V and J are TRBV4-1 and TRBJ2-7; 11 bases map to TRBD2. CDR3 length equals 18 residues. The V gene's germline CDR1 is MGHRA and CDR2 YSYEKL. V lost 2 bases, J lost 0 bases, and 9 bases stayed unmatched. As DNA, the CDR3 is TGCGCCAGCAGCCAACTCCCTCCGACTAGCGGGAACTCCTACGAGCAGTACTTC. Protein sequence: CASSQLPPTSGNSYEQYF.